Listed here are 8 T cell receptor beta chains from one sample, sequenced in a study of blood T cell repertoires in COVID-19. Measured with immunoSEQ multiplex PCR; TCRdb has only the in-frame clones, and not every one. The sample records about 92,000 clones, less than 75% being singletons. The specimen was peripheral blood. The receptors originated from a woman aged 60-75 years in a cohort sampled during active or convalescent COVID-19.

This clone was observed at least ten times. The J gene is TRBJ1-4, the V gene TRBV7-2; TRBD1 might be the D (6 bases). This CDR3 is 14 amino acids long. V gave up 4 bases and J gave up 5 bases, with 11 bases separating them. Germline CDR1 SGHTA, CDR2 FQGNSA. The DNA for the CDR3 is TGTGCCAGCAGCTCTAGGGGGGGGAATGAAAAACTGTTTTTT. As protein: CASSSRGGNEKLFF.

The chain combines TRBV9 with TRBJ2-5, with 9 bases aligning to TRBD2. The V and J ends lost 0 bases and 5 bases, in that order; junction bases with no gene match: 8. The germline gives CDR1 SGDLS, CDR2 YYNGEE. This CDR3 has 16 amino acids. The CDR3 protein is CASSVVPAGGHETQYF. CDR3 DNA: TGTGCCAGCAGCGTAGTCCCAGCGGGGGGACACGAGACCCAGTACTTC. The entire variable domain, with the rest obtained from reference TRBV9 and TRBJ2-5, is as follows: DSGVTQTPKHLITATGQRVTLRCSPRSGDLSVYWYQQSLDQGLQFLIQYYNGEERAKGNILERFSAQQFPDLHSELNLSSLELGDSALYFCASSVVPAGGHETQYFGPGTRLLVL.

This clone was detected only a few times. The genes are TRBV7-2 and TRBJ1-5, with 9 nucleotides matching TRBD1. This CDR3 has 14 amino acids. The ends lost 5 bases at V and 6 bases at J; junction bases unmatched: 5. CDR1 SGHTA and CDR2 FQGNSA come from the germline V gene. This CDR3 reads CASSPRDRVQPQHF. CDR3 in DNA: TGTGCCAGCAGCCCCCGGGACAGGGTTCAGCCCCAGCATTTT. The whole variable domain, remainder taken from reference TRBV7-2 and TRBJ1-5, is GAGVSQSPSNKVTEKGKDVELRCDPISGHTALYWYRQSLGQGLEFLIYFQGNSAPDKSGLPSDRFSAERTGGSVSTLTIQRTQQEDSAVYLCASSPRDRVQPQHFGDGTRLSIL.

This clone was observed a few times. The rearrangement uses TRBV28 and TRBJ1-1; 7 nucleotides line up with TRBD1. CDR3 length: 17 amino acids. In germline, CDR1 is MDHEN, CDR2 SYDVKM. Trimming at V came to 7 bases and at J to 4 bases, leaving 18 bases not matched to a gene. The CDR3 DNA is TGTGCCAGCACCTCAGGAGGGGGCTCTCGGTCAGGCACTGAAGCTTTCTTT. It specifies CASTSGGGSRSGTEAFF.

The rearrangement links TRBV5-6 to TRBJ1-2; D gene unclear. Germline-derived CDR1 and CDR2 are SGHDT and YYEEEE. V was pared by 0 bases and J by 4 bases, with 13 bases between. The CDR3 runs 15 residues. The CDR3 coding sequence is TGTGCCAGCAGCTTGGTTTGGGATCGGGGCTATGGCTACACCTTC. It encodes CASSLVWDRGYGYTF.

The J gene is TRBJ1-6, the V gene TRBV7-3; D might be TRBD1 (5 bases). With 0 bases removed from V and 8 bases from J, the gap between germline ends came to 14 bases. Germline V CDR1 and CDR2: SGHTA, FQGTGA. CDR3 length: 16 amino acids. CDR3 DNA: TGTGCCAGCAGCTTAACTTACAGGCGCTTCGATTCACCCCTCCACTTT. Encoded protein: CASSLTYRRFDSPLHF.

This clone was counted at least ten times. Other DNA variants within this sample encode the same CDR3. The chain links TRBV5-1 to TRBJ2-1; TRBD2 matches at 13 bases. Germline lookup yields CDR1 SGHRS and CDR2 YFSETQ. CDR3 length: 15 residues. Germline trimming cut 0 bases from V and 7 bases from J; bases unmatched to any gene: 1. Written as DNA, the CDR3 is TGCGCCAGCAGCTTGGAACTAGCGGGGGGGAATGAGCAGTTCTTC. Translation: CASSLELAGGNEQFF.

The CDR3 sequence is CASSLAGAMSTDTQYF. The CDR3 coding sequence is TGTGCCAGCAGCCTAGCGGGGGCGATGAGCACAGATACGCAGTATTTT. The V and J genes are TRBV7-3 and TRBJ2-3, with TRBD2 matching 10 bases. The V gene end was trimmed by 5 bases and the J gene end by 0 bases; junction bases not matched to a gene: 5. The germline V gene has CDR1 SGHTA and CDR2 FQGTGA. The CDR3 runs 16 residues.